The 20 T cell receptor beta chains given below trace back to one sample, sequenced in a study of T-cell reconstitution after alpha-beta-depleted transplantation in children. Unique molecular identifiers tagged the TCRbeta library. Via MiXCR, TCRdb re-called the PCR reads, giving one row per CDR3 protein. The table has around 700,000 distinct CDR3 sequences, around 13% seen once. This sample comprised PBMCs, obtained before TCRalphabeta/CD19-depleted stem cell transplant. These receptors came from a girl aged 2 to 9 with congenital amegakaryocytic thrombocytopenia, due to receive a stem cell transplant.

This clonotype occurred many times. CDR3 bases: TGTGCCAGCAGTTTAGTGGGACGTTCCCCCGGGGAGCTGTTTTTT. Amino acid sequence: CASSLVGRSPGELFF. V and J are TRBV12-3 or TRBV12-4 and TRBJ2-2; D is tentatively TRBD1 or TRBD2 (5 bases each). V was clipped by 1 base and J by 6 bases, with 12 bases between them. CDR3 length: 15 residues.

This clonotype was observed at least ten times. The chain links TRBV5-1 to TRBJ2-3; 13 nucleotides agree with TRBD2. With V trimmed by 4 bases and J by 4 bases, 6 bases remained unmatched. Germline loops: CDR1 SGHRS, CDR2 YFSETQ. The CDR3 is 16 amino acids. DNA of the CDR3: TGCGCCAGCAGCCCGAGGACTAGCGGGAGCTCAGATACGCAGTATTTT. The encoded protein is CASSPRTSGSSDTQYF.

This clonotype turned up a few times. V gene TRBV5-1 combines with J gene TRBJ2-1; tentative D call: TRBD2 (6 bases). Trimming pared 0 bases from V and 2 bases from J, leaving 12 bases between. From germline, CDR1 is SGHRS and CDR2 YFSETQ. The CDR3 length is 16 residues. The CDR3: CASSLGSGVTYNEQFF. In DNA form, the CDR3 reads TGCGCCAGCAGCTTGGGGTCGGGAGTTACCTACAATGAGCAGTTCTTC.

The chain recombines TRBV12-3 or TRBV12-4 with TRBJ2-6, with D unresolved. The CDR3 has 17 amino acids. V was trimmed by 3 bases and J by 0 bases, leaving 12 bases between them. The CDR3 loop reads CASSLREISSGANVLTF. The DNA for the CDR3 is TGTGCCAGCAGTTTGAGAGAAATTAGCTCTGGGGCCAACGTCCTGACTTTC.

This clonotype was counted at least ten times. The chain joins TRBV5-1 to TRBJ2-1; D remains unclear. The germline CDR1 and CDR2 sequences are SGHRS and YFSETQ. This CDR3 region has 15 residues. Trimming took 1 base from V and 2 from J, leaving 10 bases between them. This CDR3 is CASSLLRGTYNEQFF. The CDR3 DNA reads TGCGCCAGCAGCTTGCTCCGCGGTACCTACAATGAGCAGTTCTTC.

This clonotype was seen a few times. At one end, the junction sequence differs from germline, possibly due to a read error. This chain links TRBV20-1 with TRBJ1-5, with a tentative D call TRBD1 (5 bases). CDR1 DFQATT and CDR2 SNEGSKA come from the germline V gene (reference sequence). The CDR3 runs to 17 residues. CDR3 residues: CCARDLRGGERNQPQHF. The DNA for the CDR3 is TGCTGTGCTAGAGATCTACGTGGGGGGGAGAGAAATCAGCCCCAGCATTTT.

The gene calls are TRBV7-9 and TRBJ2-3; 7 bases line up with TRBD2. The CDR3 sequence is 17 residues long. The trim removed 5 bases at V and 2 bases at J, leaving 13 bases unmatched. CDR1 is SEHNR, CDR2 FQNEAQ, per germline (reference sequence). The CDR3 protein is CASSPQRLAQHTDTQYF. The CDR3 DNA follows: TGTGCCAGCAGCCCACAGCGACTAGCCCAACACACAGATACGCAGTATTTT.

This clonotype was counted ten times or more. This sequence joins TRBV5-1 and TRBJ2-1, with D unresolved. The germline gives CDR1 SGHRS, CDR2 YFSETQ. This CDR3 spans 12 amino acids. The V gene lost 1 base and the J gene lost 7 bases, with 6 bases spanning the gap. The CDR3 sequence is CASSLQRNEQFF. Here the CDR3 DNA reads TGCGCCAGCAGCTTGCAAAGGAATGAGCAGTTCTTC.

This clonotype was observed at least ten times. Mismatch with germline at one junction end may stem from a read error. Here the CDR3 DNA reads TGCGCCAGCAGCTTGGGCACCGGGGAGCTGTTTTTT. Protein: CASSLGTGELFF. The chain recombines TRBV12-3 or TRBV12-4 with TRBJ2-2, with no clear D. The CDR3 totals 12 residues.

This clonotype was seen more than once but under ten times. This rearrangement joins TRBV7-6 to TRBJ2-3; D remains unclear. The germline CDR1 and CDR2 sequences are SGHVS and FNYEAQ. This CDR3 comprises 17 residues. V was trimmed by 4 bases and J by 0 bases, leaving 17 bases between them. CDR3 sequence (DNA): TGTGCCAGCAGCTCAAAACATCAGGTGTCTAGCACAGATACGCAGTATTTT. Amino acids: CASSSKHQVSSTDTQYF.

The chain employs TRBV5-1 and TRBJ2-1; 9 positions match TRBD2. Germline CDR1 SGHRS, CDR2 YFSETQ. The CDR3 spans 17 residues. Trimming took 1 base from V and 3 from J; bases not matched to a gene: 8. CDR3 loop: CASSLPASGENYNEQFF. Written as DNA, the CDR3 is TGCGCCAGCAGCTTGCCGGCTAGCGGGGAAAACTACAATGAGCAGTTCTTC.

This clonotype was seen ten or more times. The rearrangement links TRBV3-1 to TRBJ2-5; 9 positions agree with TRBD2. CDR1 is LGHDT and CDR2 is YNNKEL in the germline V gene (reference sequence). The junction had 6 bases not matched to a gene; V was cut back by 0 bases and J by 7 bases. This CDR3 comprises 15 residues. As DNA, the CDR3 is TGTGCCAGCAGCCAAGATGGTAGCGGGAGTGGGACCCAGTACTTC. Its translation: CASSQDGSGSGTQYF.

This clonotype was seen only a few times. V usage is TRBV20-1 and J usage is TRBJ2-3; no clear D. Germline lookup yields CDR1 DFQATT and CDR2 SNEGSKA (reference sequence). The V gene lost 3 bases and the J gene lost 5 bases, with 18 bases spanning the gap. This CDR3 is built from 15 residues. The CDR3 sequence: CSARSDIPWGDTQYF. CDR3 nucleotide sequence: TGCAGTGCTAGGTCTGACATCCCCTGGGGAGATACGCAGTATTTT.

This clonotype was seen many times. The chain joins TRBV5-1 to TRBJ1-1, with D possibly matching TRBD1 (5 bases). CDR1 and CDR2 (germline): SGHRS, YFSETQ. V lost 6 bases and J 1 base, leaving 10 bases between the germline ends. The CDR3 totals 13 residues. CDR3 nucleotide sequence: TGCGCCAGCACCGACAGACAGAACACTGAAGCTTTCTTT. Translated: CASTDRQNTEAFF.

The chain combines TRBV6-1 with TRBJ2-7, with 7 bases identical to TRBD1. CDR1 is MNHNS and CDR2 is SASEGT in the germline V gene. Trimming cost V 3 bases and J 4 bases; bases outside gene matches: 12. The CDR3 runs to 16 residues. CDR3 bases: TGTGCCAGCAGTGACCTCAGGGGGAAGGCCGCTTACGAGCAGTACTTC. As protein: CASSDLRGKAAYEQYF.

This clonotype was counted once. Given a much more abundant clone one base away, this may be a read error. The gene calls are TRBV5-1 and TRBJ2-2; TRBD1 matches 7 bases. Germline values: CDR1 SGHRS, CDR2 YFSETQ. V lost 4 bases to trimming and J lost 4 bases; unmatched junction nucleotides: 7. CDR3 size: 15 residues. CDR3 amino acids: CASSHTGDGTGELFF. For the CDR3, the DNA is TGCGCCAGCAGCCATACAGGGGATGGCACCGGGGAGCTGTTTTTT. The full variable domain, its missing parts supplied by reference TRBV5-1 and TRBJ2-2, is KAGVTQTPRYLIKTRGQQVTLSCSPISGHRSVSWYQQTPGQGLQFLFEYFSETQRNKGNFPGRFSGRQFSNSRSEMNVSTLELGDSALYLCASSHTGDGTGELFFGEGSRLTVL.

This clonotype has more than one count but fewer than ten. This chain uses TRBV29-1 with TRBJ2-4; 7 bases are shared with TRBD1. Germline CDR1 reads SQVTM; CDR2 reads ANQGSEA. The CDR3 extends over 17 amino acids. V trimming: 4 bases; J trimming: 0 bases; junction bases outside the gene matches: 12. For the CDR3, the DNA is TGCAGCGTTGCCGGGACAGTGGACGATCTAGCCAAAAACATTCAGTACTTC. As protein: CSVAGTVDDLAKNIQYF. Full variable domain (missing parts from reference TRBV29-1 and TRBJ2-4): SAVISQKPSRDICQRGTSLTIQCQVDSQVTMMFWYRQQPGQSLTLIATANQGSEATYESGFVIDKFPISRPNLTFSTLTVSNMSPEDSSIYLCSVAGTVDDLAKNIQYFGAGTRLSVL.

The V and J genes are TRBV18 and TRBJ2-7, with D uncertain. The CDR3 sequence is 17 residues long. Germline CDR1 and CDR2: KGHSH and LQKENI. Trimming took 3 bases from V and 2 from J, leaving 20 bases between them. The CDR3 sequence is CASSPTGSGGLPYEQYF. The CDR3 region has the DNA TGTGCCAGCTCACCGACGGGCTCGGGCGGCCTCCCCTACGAGCAGTACTTC.

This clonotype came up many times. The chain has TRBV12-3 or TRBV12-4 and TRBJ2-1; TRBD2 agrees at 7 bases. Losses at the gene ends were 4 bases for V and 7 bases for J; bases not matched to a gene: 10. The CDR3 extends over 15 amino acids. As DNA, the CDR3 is TGTGCCAGCAGTTCTAGGCGGGAGCGAGGGAATGAGCAGTTCTTC. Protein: CASSSRRERGNEQFF.

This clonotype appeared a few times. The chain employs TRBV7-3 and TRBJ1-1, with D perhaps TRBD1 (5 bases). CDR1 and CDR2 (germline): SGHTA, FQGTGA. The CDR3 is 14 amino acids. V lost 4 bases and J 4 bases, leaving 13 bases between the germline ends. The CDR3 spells CASSSVGHPTEAFF. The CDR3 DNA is TGTGCCAGCAGCTCCGTCGGACATCCCACTGAAGCTTTCTTT.